This TCR beta chain was observed in a study of shared clonotypes between healthy human individuals. This CDR3 is built from 14 residues. Trimming cost V 4 bases and J 1 base; bases outside gene matches: 0. Germline CDR1 reads SGHRS; CDR2 reads YFSETQ. Donors were healthy HIV-negative adults without recent acute infections or vaccinations. For each subset, genomic DNA was distributed in equal portions over several immunoSEQ plates. Amplification in unsorted PBMC replicate PCRs started from approximately 300 ng DNA, which equals some 30,000 T cell genomes. Measured with immunoSEQ multiplex PCR; TCRdb has only the in-frame clones, and not every one. This sample carries fewer than 550,000 clones, roughly 85% of them seen once, and the ten largest clones take about 12%.

Sequencing was performed on PBMCs. The chain employs TRBV5-1 and TRBJ2-1, with 9 bases aligning to TRBD2. This clonotype originated in a middle-aged woman in good health. Some clones in this sample may be carry-over from other donors' samples. CDR3 protein: CASSLAGSYNEQFF. CDR3 in DNA: TGCGCCAGCAGCCTAGCGGGATCCTACAATGAGCAGTTCTTC.